This paragraph covers one T cell receptor beta chain sequence. No antigen is known for it. This specimen belongs to a study of cytomegalovirus exposure and HLA in healthy donors. In the study overall: Inside one of the first data releases sat some 93 million unique TCRs taken from HLA-typed donors. Study-wide findings and caveats: The authors reported that TCR beta sequences could predict HLA-A and HLA-B alleles. These predictions were accurate for most subjects in the first cohort. Cytomegalovirus association was assigned to about 150 TCR beta chains.

In the PCR, 60 Vbeta and 13 Jbeta primers were used. This table comes from immunoSEQ multiplex PCR, and its TCRdb copy is limited to in-frame clones, with some not included. The sample shows about 120,000 clones, around three quarters of them seen only once. The germline V gene encodes CDR1 SQVTM and CDR2 ANQGSEA. The CDR3 sequence is 11 residues long. Trimming at V came to 4 bases and at J to 12 bases, leaving 7 bases not matched to a gene. This receptor was obtained from a man aged 30 to 45 in good health and CMV-seropositive. Specimen: PBMCs. J is TRBJ1-1 and V is TRBV29-1, with 8 bases lining up with TRBD1. CDR3 coding DNA: TGCAGCGTTGGGGCAGGGGGCGGGACTTTCTTT. It is translated as CSVGAGGGTFF.